These T cell receptor beta chains were read from a single sample in a study of T cell clones after liver transplantation. TCRdb's table, derived via immunoSEQ multiplex PCR, lists solely in-frame clones and lacks some. The table records some 13,000 clones, roughly 74% of them present only once. Sequenced material: CD8+ T cells from blood, taken at the 22-month timepoint. The receptor source for this set is a human patient who received a liver transplant. Some T cells may be provided by the graft donor. Both conserved end residues are part of each CDR3. The D gene is left open where the match is weak. The size field is filled for only some rows; it gives once, few, many or a size class.

CDR3 protein: CAWSAFDPSTDTQYF
CDR3 DNA: TGTGCCTGGAGTGCATTCGACCCAAGCACAGATACGCAGTATTTT
D gene: -
J gene: TRBJ2-3
V gene: TRBV30
clone size: few

CDR3 protein: CASSQGAVEVVHIDEQFF
CDR3 DNA: TGCGCCAGCAGCCAAGGGGCCGTCGAAGTCGTCCACATTGATGAGCAGTTCTTC
D gene: -
J gene: TRBJ2-1
V gene: TRBV4-1
clone size: -

CDR3 protein: CASSNRQGSYEQYF
CDR3 DNA: TGTGCCAGCAGCAACCGACAGGGTTCCTACGAGCAGTACTTC
D gene: TRBD1
J gene: TRBJ2-7
V gene: TRBV5-4
clone size: many

CDR3 protein: CASSGEGARNTIYF
CDR3 DNA: TGTGCCAGCAGCGGTGAGGGGGCACGAAACACCATATATTTT
D gene: TRBD1
J gene: TRBJ1-3
V gene: TRBV9
clone size: -

CDR3 protein: CASSTRGGRTDTQYF
CDR3 DNA: TGTGCCAGCAGCACCCGAGGGGGGAGGACAGATACGCAGTATTTT
D gene: -
J gene: TRBJ2-3
V gene: TRBV21-1
clone size: -

CDR3 protein: CASSPGGQETQYF
CDR3 DNA: TGTGCCAGCAGCCCCGGGGGCCAAGAGACCCAGTACTTC
D gene: -
J gene: TRBJ2-5
V gene: TRBV5-4
clone size: -

CDR3 protein: CASGREVENIQYF
CDR3 DNA: TGTGCCAGCGGTCGTGAGGTAGAAAACATTCAGTACTTC
D gene: -
J gene: TRBJ2-4
V gene: TRBV6-4
clone size: -

CDR3 protein: CASSQEAGGTYQETQYF
CDR3 DNA: TGCGCCAGCAGCCAAGAGGCGGGGGGTACCTACCAAGAGACCCAGTACTTC
D gene: TRBD2
J gene: TRBJ2-5
V gene: TRBV4-1
clone size: -

CDR3 protein: CASRYRGGTEAFF
CDR3 DNA: TGTGCCAGCAGGTACAGGGGTGGGACTGAAGCTTTCTTT
D gene: TRBD1
J gene: TRBJ1-1
V gene: TRBV6-5
clone size: -

CDR3 protein: CASSLSAGIQETQYF
CDR3 DNA: TGTGCCAGCAGCTTATCGGCAGGGATTCAAGAGACCCAGTACTTC
D gene: -
J gene: TRBJ2-5
V gene: TRBV7-3
clone size: few

CDR3 protein: CASHRGLPTSSGANVLTF
CDR3 DNA: TGTGCCAGTCACAGGGGGCTTCCCACCTCTTCTGGGGCCAACGTCCTGACTTTC
D gene: TRBD1
J gene: TRBJ2-6
V gene: TRBV19
clone size: -

CDR3 protein: CASSFSGGRSYEQFF
CDR3 DNA: TGTGCCAGCAGTTTCAGCGGCGGGAGGTCCTATGAGCAGTTCTTC
D gene: TRBD2
J gene: TRBJ2-1
V gene: TRBV6-5
clone size: -

CDR3 protein: CASSFAAAQVEAFF
CDR3 DNA: TGTGCCAGCAGCTTCGCAGCGGCACAGGTGGAGGCTTTCTTT
D gene: -
J gene: TRBJ1-1
V gene: TRBV11-2
clone size: -

CDR3 protein: CASSDDLTDTQYF
CDR3 DNA: TGTGCCAGCAGCGACGATTTGACAGATACGCAGTATTTT
D gene: -
J gene: TRBJ2-3
V gene: TRBV5-6
clone size: -

CDR3 protein: CASSILGQGIYEQYF
CDR3 DNA: TGTGCCAGTAGTATCCTCGGACAGGGAATCTACGAGCAGTACTTC
D gene: TRBD1
J gene: TRBJ2-7
V gene: TRBV19
clone size: few

CDR3 protein: CASSEGTEDYEQYF
CDR3 DNA: TGTGCCAGCAGTGAAGGAACAGAGGACTACGAGCAGTACTTC
D gene: -
J gene: TRBJ2-7
V gene: TRBV2
clone size: -

CDR3 protein: CAWSVPGQGYTEAFF
CDR3 DNA: TGTGCCTGGAGTGTGCCCGGACAGGGTTACACTGAAGCTTTCTTT
D gene: TRBD1
J gene: TRBJ1-1
V gene: TRBV30
clone size: -

CDR3 protein: CASSLSSSYEQYF
CDR3 DNA: TGTGCCAGCAGCTTAAGCAGCTCCTACGAGCAGTACTTC
D gene: -
J gene: TRBJ2-7
V gene: TRBV5-6
clone size: -

CDR3 protein: CASIGSGQGLSEAFF
CDR3 DNA: TGTGCCAGCATCGGCTCCGGACAGGGATTGTCTGAAGCTTTCTTT
D gene: TRBD1
J gene: TRBJ1-1
V gene: TRBV5-6
clone size: once

CDR3 protein: CASSPWGQGSGEQYF
CDR3 DNA: TGTGCCAGCAGCCCATGGGGACAGGGGAGTGGCGAGCAGTACTTC
D gene: TRBD1
J gene: TRBJ2-7
V gene: TRBV7-9
clone size: -

CDR3 protein: CASSLTGINEQYF
CDR3 DNA: TGTGCCAGCAGCCTCACAGGGATAAACGAGCAGTACTTC
D gene: -
J gene: TRBJ2-7
V gene: TRBV14
clone size: -

CDR3 protein: CASSFRTGSEQYF
CDR3 DNA: TGTGCCAGCAGTTTCCGGACAGGCTCCGAGCAGTACTTC
D gene: TRBD1
J gene: TRBJ2-7
V gene: TRBV27
clone size: once

CDR3 protein: CASAHRTMSTEAFF
CDR3 DNA: TGTGCCAGCGCTCATCGGACAATGAGTACTGAAGCTTTCTTT
D gene: -
J gene: TRBJ1-1
V gene: TRBV27
clone size: -

CDR3 protein: CASSRLPRDPSGEHGQPQHF
CDR3 DNA: TGCGCCAGCAGCCGCCTGCCCAGGGACCCTTCGGGGGAACACGGGCAGCCCCAGCATTTT
D gene: -
J gene: TRBJ1-5
V gene: TRBV4-1
clone size: -

CDR3 protein: CASSVGGDPAYNEQFF
CDR3 DNA: TGTGCCAGCAGCGTAGGTGGTGACCCGGCCTACAATGAGCAGTTCTTC
D gene: -
J gene: TRBJ2-1
V gene: TRBV9
clone size: -

CDR3 protein: CASSVVPGGPSGANVLTF
CDR3 DNA: TGTGCCAGCAGCGTAGTACCAGGGGGACCCTCTGGGGCCAACGTCCTGACTTTC
D gene: TRBD1
J gene: TRBJ2-6
V gene: TRBV9
clone size: -

CDR3 protein: CASSRGEQYF
CDR3 DNA: TGTGCCAGCAGTCGGGGCGAGCAGTACTTC
D gene: -
J gene: TRBJ2-7
V gene: TRBV9
clone size: -

CDR3 protein: CASSIRDCVTTHEKLFF
CDR3 DNA: TGTGCCAGCAGCATAAGGGACTGCGTAACTACTCATGAAAAACTGTTTTTT
D gene: -
J gene: TRBJ1-4
V gene: TRBV21-1
clone size: -

CDR3 protein: CASSFGSGANVLTF
CDR3 DNA: TGTGCCAGCAGCTTCGGATCTGGGGCCAACGTCCTGACTTTC
D gene: -
J gene: TRBJ2-6
V gene: TRBV6-5
clone size: -

CDR3 protein: CASIPPGGGYEQYF
CDR3 DNA: TGTGCCAGCATTCCACCCGGCGGGGGCTACGAGCAGTACTTC
D gene: TRBD2
J gene: TRBJ2-7
V gene: TRBV7-2
clone size: -

CDR3 protein: CASSETNRGRLNTEAFF
CDR3 DNA: TGTGCCAGCAGTGAAACGAACAGGGGCCGATTGAATACTGAAGCTTTCTTT
D gene: TRBD1
J gene: TRBJ1-1
V gene: TRBV2
clone size: -

CDR3 protein: CASSPSTSYNEQFF
CDR3 DNA: TGTGCCAGCAGCCCATCTACCAGCTACAATGAGCAGTTCTTC
D gene: -
J gene: TRBJ2-1
V gene: TRBV7-3
clone size: -

CDR3 protein: CASSHYRGGTEAFF
CDR3 DNA: TGCGCCAGCAGCCACTACAGGGGTGGCACTGAAGCTTTCTTT
D gene: TRBD1
J gene: TRBJ1-1
V gene: TRBV4-1
clone size: -

CDR3 protein: CASMASVSTDTQYF
CDR3 DNA: TGTGCCAGCATGGCTAGCGTTAGCACAGATACGCAGTATTTT
D gene: -
J gene: TRBJ2-3
V gene: TRBV27
clone size: few